The present TCR beta chain was sequenced within a study of OX40 agonist ivuxolimab in advanced cancers. About the research overall: It was permissible to have had prior anti-PD-1, anti-PD-L1 or anti-CTLA-4 therapy, and around 40% had some.

The CDR3 totals 12 residues. The germline CDR1 and CDR2 sequences are MNHEY and SMNVEV (reference sequence). V was clipped by 8 bases and J by 9 bases, with 13 bases between them. Study results and limitations: Clonal expansion was seen in CD4+ and CD8+ blood T cells by week 6 at 0.1 to 3.0 mg/kg.

The protocol was immunoSEQ multiplex PCR, while the TCRdb copy is restricted to in-frame clones and leaves out a portion. This sample has approximately 70,000 clones, with about 89% found just once. Note on this clone: Its target is not known.

The starting material was CD4+ or CD8+ T cells sorted from blood, obtained in a trial of the OX40 agonist ivuxolimab. The chain combines TRBV27 with TRBJ2-2; the D call may be TRBD1 or TRBD2 (5 bases each). This TCR was recovered from an adult with an advanced solid tumor such as melanoma, head and neck, liver or kidney cancer. The CDR3 nucleotides are TGTGCCAGCGGGGTTGAGGGGTGGGAGCTGTTTTTT. It codes for CASGVEGWELFF.